This TCR beta chain was sequenced during a study of yellow fever vaccine responses in identical twins. TCRdb analysed the RT-PCR reads with MiXCR anew, one entry per CDR3 protein. The data show 9,500 to 11,000 distinct CDR3 sequences, 65% to 80% seen once. This clonotype was seen a few times. Its matching antigen is unknown. CDR1 and CDR2 from the germline V gene are KGHDR and SFDVKD. V was clipped by 8 bases and J by 4 bases, with 10 bases between them. This CDR3 has 12 residues. The study, taken as a whole, reports: After vaccination, twins' T cell response reportedly seemed partly convergent, partly personalized.

The sample here was T cells from blood (PBMCs), unsorted or a sorted subset (not recorded which), taken before or after yellow fever vaccination (not recorded which). The receptor's source is a young woman who received the yellow fever vaccine. The gene calls are TRBV24-1 and TRBJ1-1; no firm D call. CDR3: CATKEGSTEAFF. CDR3 nucleotide sequence: TGTGCCACCAAAGAGGGCAGCACTGAAGCTTTCTTT.